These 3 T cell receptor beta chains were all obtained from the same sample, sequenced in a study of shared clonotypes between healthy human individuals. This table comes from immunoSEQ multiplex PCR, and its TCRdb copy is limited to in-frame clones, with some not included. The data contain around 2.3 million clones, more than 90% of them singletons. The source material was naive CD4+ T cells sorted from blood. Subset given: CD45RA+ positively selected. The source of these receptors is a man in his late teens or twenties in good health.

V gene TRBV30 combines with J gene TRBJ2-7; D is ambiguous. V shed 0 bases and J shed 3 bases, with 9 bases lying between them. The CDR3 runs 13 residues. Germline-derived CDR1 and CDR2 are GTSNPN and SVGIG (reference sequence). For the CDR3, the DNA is TGTGCCTGGAGTGTAAATAATTACTACGAGCAGTACTTC. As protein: CAWSVNNYYEQYF.

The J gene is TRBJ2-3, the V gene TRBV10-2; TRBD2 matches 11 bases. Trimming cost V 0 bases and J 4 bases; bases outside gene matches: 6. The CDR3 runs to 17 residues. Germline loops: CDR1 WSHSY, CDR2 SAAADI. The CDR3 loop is CASSESSRLAGSDTQYF. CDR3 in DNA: TGCGCCAGCAGTGAGTCATCGCGACTAGCGGGGTCAGATACGCAGTATTTT.

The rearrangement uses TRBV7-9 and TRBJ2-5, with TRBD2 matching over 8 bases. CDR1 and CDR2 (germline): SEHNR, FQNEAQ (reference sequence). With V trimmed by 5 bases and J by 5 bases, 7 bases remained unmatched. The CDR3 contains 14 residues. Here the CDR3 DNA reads TGTGCCAGCAGCATTAGCGGGGCCGGGGAGACCCAGTACTTC. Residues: CASSISGAGETQYF.